A single sample gave rise to the 22 T cell receptor beta chains below, sequenced in a study of T cells after yellow fever vaccination. TCRdb reprocessed the 5' RACE reads with MiXCR, giving one entry per CDR3 protein. The sample lists hundreds of thousands of distinct CDR3 sequences; roughly 8.7% were seen once. The sample was PBMCs, taken on the day of the first yellow fever vaccination. These receptors all stem from a man aged 18 to 35 who received the YFV17D yellow fever vaccine.

This clonotype was counted between two and nine times. This chain joins TRBV20-1 and TRBJ1-6; 9 bases are a match to TRBD1. This CDR3 region has 13 residues. In germline, CDR1 is DFQATT, CDR2 SNEGSKA (reference sequence). Trimming cost V 5 bases and J 11 bases; bases outside gene matches: 7. CDR3 nucleotides: TGCAGTGCTCCGGACAGGGGTTTGGCACCCCTCCACTTT. This gives the protein CSAPDRGLAPLHF.

This clonotype has only a few counts. The rearrangement joins TRBV5-1 to TRBJ2-1; 11 bases are shared with TRBD2. J gave up 5 bases and V 2 bases, and 6 bases lay outside the gene matches. This CDR3 region has 16 residues. CDR1 is SGHRS, CDR2 YFSETQ, per germline. CDR3 nucleotides: TGCGCCAGCAGCTTCCTAGCGGGGGGCCCTGACAATGAGCAGTTCTTC. This codes for CASSFLAGGPDNEQFF.

This clonotype has more than one count but fewer than ten. The chain uses TRBV20-1 and TRBJ2-5; a weak D match, TRBD1 (6 bases). CDR3 length: 15 amino acids. Germline values: CDR1 DFQATT, CDR2 SNEGSKA (reference sequence). V dropped 0 bases and J dropped 5 bases, with 16 bases sitting between them. The CDR3: CSARDLEGDWETQYF. The CDR3 nucleotides read TGCAGTGCTAGAGATCTAGAGGGGGATTGGGAGACCCAGTACTTC.

The genes are TRBV7-6 and TRBJ2-7; D remains unclear. The CDR3 covers 14 residues. V was pared by 2 bases and J by 6 bases, with 14 bases between. The germline V gene encodes CDR1 SGHVS and CDR2 FNYEAQ. DNA for the CDR3: TGTGCCAGCAGCTTATTCATGGACCCGGGCGAGCAGTACTTC. Translated, it gives CASSLFMDPGEQYF.

The V gene is TRBV20-1, the J gene TRBJ2-3; TRBD1 aligns across 7 bases. Germline trimming cut 1 base from V and 3 bases from J; bases unmatched to any gene: 10. The CDR3 loop spans 16 amino acids. In germline, CDR1 is DFQATT, CDR2 SNEGSKA (reference sequence). The CDR3 loop is CSARGQGGEGTDTQYF. In DNA, the CDR3 is TGCAGTGCTAGAGGACAGGGTGGTGAGGGAACAGATACGCAGTATTTT.

This clonotype was found a few times. V and J are TRBV6-4 and TRBJ2-2; 10 bases map to TRBD2. With V trimmed by 3 bases and J by 4 bases, 2 bases remained unmatched. The germline CDR1 and CDR2 sequences are MRHNA and SNTAGT. The CDR3 has 15 amino acids. The CDR3 sequence: CASSESGGATGELFF. In DNA, the CDR3 is TGTGCCAGCAGTGAAAGCGGGGGGGCCACCGGGGAGCTGTTTTTT.

This clonotype was recorded a few times. This chain uses TRBV9 with TRBJ2-2; D is perhaps TRBD1 (5 bases). Between the trimmed V and J ends, which lost 6 bases and 6 bases, there was a span of 15 bases. Germline CDR1 reads SGDLS; CDR2 reads YYNGEE. The CDR3 contains 14 residues. CDR3 amino acids: CASTSKTGAGELFF. CDR3 sequence (DNA): TGTGCCAGCACCAGTAAAACAGGAGCCGGGGAGCTGTTTTTT.

This clonotype showed up just a few times. This chain connects TRBV11-2 to TRBJ2-1, with 16 nucleotides matching TRBD2. Germline V gives CDR1 SGHAT, CDR2 FQNNGV. This CDR3 contains 15 residues. Trimming removed 5 bases from V and 12 bases from J; junction bases left unmatched: 7. CDR3 in DNA: TGTGCCAGCAGCACTGGGACTAGCGGGGGGGCAGGGCAGTTCTTC. Its protein product is CASSTGTSGGAGQFF.

This clonotype was observed at least ten times. The gene calls are TRBV5-6 and TRBJ1-4; no clear D gene. Deletions cut 0 bases from V and 0 bases from J, with 15 bases between. This CDR3 contains 18 residues. The germline V gene encodes CDR1 SGHDT and CDR2 YYEEEE. Here the CDR3 reads CASSLARRTLTTNEKLFF. The CDR3 DNA reads as TGTGCCAGCAGCTTGGCGCGGCGGACGCTTACAACTAATGAAAAACTGTTTTTT.

In its sample, this clonotype was seen a few times. The chain carries TRBV2 and TRBJ2-4; a possible D gene is TRBD2 (6 bases). V was cut by 4 bases and J by 0 bases, with 10 bases left in between. CDR1 is SNHLY, CDR2 FYNNEI, per germline. The CDR3 has 15 residues. CDR3 bases: TGTGCCAGCAGTGGCGGGGACTTAGCCAAAAACATTCAGTACTTC. Its protein is CASSGGDLAKNIQYF.

The rearrangement uses TRBV7-3 and TRBJ2-3; the match to TRBD2 covers 14 bases. The CDR3 contains 18 residues. After removal of 4 bases from V and 4 bases from J, the junction contained 10 bases not matched to a gene. The germline gives CDR1 SGHTA, CDR2 FQGTGA. CDR3 coding DNA: TGTGCCAGCAGCTCCCCCCCCGGGACTAGCGGGGGAGCAGATACGCAGTATTTT. Amino acid sequence: CASSSPPGTSGGADTQYF.

The gene calls are TRBV7-2 and TRBJ2-2, with 8 bases matching TRBD2. V trimming: 6 bases; J trimming: 5 bases; junction bases outside the gene matches: 8. This CDR3 region has 15 residues. The V gene's germline CDR1 is SGHTA and CDR2 FQGNSA. DNA of the CDR3: TGTGCCAGCAGACAACCGGGGGGGCGAACCGGGGAGCTGTTTTTT. This gives the protein CASRQPGGRTGELFF.

CDR3 protein: CSAMLAGGMDTQYF. The CDR3 DNA reads TGCAGTGCCATGCTAGCGGGGGGCATGGATACGCAGTATTTT. The V call is TRBV20-1, the J call TRBJ2-3, with 11 bases matching TRBD2. Per germline, CDR1 DFQATT and CDR2 SNEGSKA (reference sequence). V lost 6 bases and J lost 6; bases outside the gene matches: 8. CDR3 size: 14 residues.

The CDR3 spells CASSDPGQGSSYEQYV. In DNA form, the CDR3 reads TGTGCCAGCAGTGATCCGGGACAGGGAAGCTCCTACGAGCAGTACGTC. The chain joins TRBV6-2 or TRBV6-3 to TRBJ2-7, with 9 bases fitting TRBD1. V shed 5 bases and J 0 bases; nucleotides not matched to a gene: 8. Germline values: CDR1 MNHEY, CDR2 SVGEGT. The CDR3 contains 16 residues.

The sample holds a few counts of this clonotype. CDR3 in amino acids: CASSSSTGLADREQYF. The CDR3, as DNA: TGTGCCAGCAGCTCCTCGACGGGACTAGCGGATCGTGAGCAGTACTTC. The V gene is TRBV7-2, the J gene TRBJ2-7; 11 positions match TRBD2. This CDR3 has 16 amino acids. Germline CDR1 SGHTA, CDR2 FQGNSA. V was pared by 4 bases and J by 7 bases, with 12 bases of the junction left unmatched.

There are a few counts of this clonotype. The V and J genes are TRBV20-1 and TRBJ2-3, with 9 bases lining up with TRBD2. V shed 6 bases and J 2 bases; nucleotides not matched to a gene: 9. The CDR3 contains 15 residues. Per germline, CDR1 DFQATT and CDR2 SNEGSKA (reference sequence). CDR3 nucleotides: TGCAGTGCCGTTCGGAGCGGGGGGCCCACAGATACGCAGTATTTT. Protein: CSAVRSGGPTDTQYF.

V usage is TRBV12-3 or TRBV12-4 and J usage is TRBJ2-2; perhaps D is TRBD1 or TRBD2 (5 bases each). The CDR3 has 15 amino acids. V lost 6 bases and J 6 bases, leaving 17 bases between the germline ends. CDR3 loop: CASRASRVVPGELFF. DNA of the CDR3: TGTGCCAGCAGGGCTAGCAGGGTGGTCCCCGGGGAGCTGTTTTTT.

This clonotype was found a few times. This chain links TRBV12-3 or TRBV12-4 with TRBJ2-1; the D gene could be TRBD1 or TRBD2 (5 bases each). CDR3 size: 13 residues. V lost 1 base to trimming and J lost 8 bases, with 9 bases between them. The CDR3 nucleotides are TGTGCCAGCAGTTTAGTAGGGACCGATGAGCAGTTCTTC. Its translation is CASSLVGTDEQFF.

The chain is built from TRBV7-8 and TRBJ2-1, with D possibly being TRBD1 (5 bases). There are 14 residues in the CDR3. Trimming removed 8 bases from V and 7 bases from J, with 18 bases in between. Per germline, CDR1 SGHVS and CDR2 FQNEAQ. This CDR3 reads CASHRQGVGNEQFF. The DNA for the CDR3 is TGTGCCAGCCACCGCCAGGGTGTGGGGAATGAGCAGTTCTTC.

The chain carries TRBV12-3 or TRBV12-4 and TRBJ1-1; no clear D. The CDR3 sequence is 13 residues long. Trimming left V 2 bases short and J 3 bases short, with 7 bases between. CDR3 bases: TGTGCCAGCAGTTTACGGGCGGACACTGAAGCTTTCTTT. Translated: CASSLRADTEAFF.

The gene calls are TRBV11-2 and TRBJ2-1, with D perhaps being TRBD1 or TRBD2 (6 bases each). Trimming pared 1 base from V and 2 bases from J, leaving 15 bases between. CDR1 and CDR2 (germline): SGHAT, FQNNGV. The CDR3 runs 17 residues. CDR3 sequence reads: CASSLGEGGAPYNEQFF. The CDR3 region has the DNA TGTGCCAGCAGCTTAGGAGAGGGGGGTGCACCCTACAATGAGCAGTTCTTC. Variable domain in full (rest from reference TRBV11-2 and TRBJ2-1): EAGVAQSPRYKIIEKRQSVAFWCNPISGHATLYWYQQILGQGPKLLIQFQNNGVVDDSQLPKDRFSAERLKGVDSTLKIQPAKLEDSAVYLCASSLGEGGAPYNEQFFGPGTRLTVL.

This chain links TRBV10-3 with TRBJ2-2; D is undetermined. The germline V gene has CDR1 ENHRY and CDR2 SYGVKD. The V end lost 8 bases, the J end lost 1 base, and 11 bases lay between the germline ends. The CDR3 length is 14 residues. CDR3 DNA: TGTGCCATCGGCCCATTGGGGAACACCGGGGAGCTGTTTTTT. Its translation: CAIGPLGNTGELFF.